This T cell receptor (beta chain) was sequenced during a study of shared clonotypes between healthy human individuals. Points from the study as a whole: Shared clonotypes: about 5% naive CD4, under 4% naive CD8, about 2.2% memory CD4, roughly 0.4% memory CD8. The genetic and exposure-history diversity represented was limited by few donors.

Terminally differentiated effector memory CD45RA+ cells were left out of the naive CD8 fraction, which was CD45RO-negative and positively selected for CCR7. Germline V lookup: CDR1 MNHEY, CDR2 SMNVEV (reference sequence). The V and J ends lost 5 bases and 9 bases, in that order; junction bases with no gene match: 16. This CDR3 region has 15 residues. With respect to this clone: The antigen remains undetermined.

The repertoire was sequenced with immunoSEQ multiplex PCR; TCRdb's copy has only in-frame clones and lacks some. The data hold roughly 590,000 clones, with about 95% observed a single time. The sample consisted of naive CD8+ T cells sorted from blood. V and J are TRBV27 and TRBJ2-7, with 7 bases that match TRBD2. The TCR originated in a woman in her twenties or thirties in good health. The CDR3, as DNA: TGTGCCAGCAGTATAATATACCGGGAGGAATTACGGCAGTACTTC. Its translation: CASSIIYREELRQYF.